These 5 T cell receptor beta chains were sequenced from one sample in a study of brain T cells in children with intractable seizures. Assay used: immunoSEQ multiplex PCR; TCRdb lists only in-frame clones, some missing. The sample carries 20,000 to 25,000 clones, under 95% recorded once. Sequencing was performed on peripheral blood, taken at surgery. Every receptor here comes from a boy aged 5 to 17 with focal cortical dysplasia and intractable seizures.

Concerning this clone itself: The junction differs from germline at one of its ends, possibly a read error. The V and J genes are TRBV3-1 (or the pseudogene TRBV3-2) and TRBJ1-2; no reliable D call. In germline, CDR1 is LGHDT, CDR2 YNNKEL (reference sequence). This CDR3 is 12 amino acids long. CDR3 region: CASNQGDYGYTF. The CDR3 DNA follows: TGTGCCAGCAACCAAGGCGACTATGGCTACACCTTC.

The CDR3 sequence: CASSPRAPTHQPQHF. CDR3 in DNA: TGTGCCAGCAGTCCTCGGGCCCCGACCCATCAGCCCCAGCATTTT. The chain recombines TRBV28 with TRBJ1-5; no clear D. This CDR3 has 15 residues. Trimming shortened V by 5 bases and J by 5 bases, and 16 bases separated the two germline ends. Germline V CDR1 and CDR2: MDHEN, SYDVKM.

This rearrangement joins TRBV18 to TRBJ2-1, with D possibly being TRBD2 (7 bases). This CDR3 region has 13 residues. Germline V gives CDR1 KGHSH, CDR2 LQKENI. V lost 3 bases to trimming and J lost 10 bases, with 13 bases between them. CDR3 sequence reads: CASSPDRGGEQFF. DNA for the CDR3: TGTGCCAGCTCACCGGATAGGGGGGGCGAGCAGTTCTTC.

The chain recombines TRBV28 with TRBJ1-6, with D perhaps matching TRBD1 (6 bases). CDR1 and CDR2 (germline): MDHEN, SYDVKM. This CDR3 region has 16 residues. V lost 5 bases to trimming and J lost 0 bases, with 11 bases between them. In DNA form, the CDR3 reads TGTGCCAGCAGTGGCACAGGGAGCTCCTATAATTCACCCCTCCACTTT. Residues: CASSGTGSSYNSPLHF.

The chain employs TRBV28 and TRBJ2-2; D may be TRBD2 (6 bases). The V end was cut by 4 bases, the J end by 2 bases, with 32 bases between. Germline values: CDR1 MDHEN, CDR2 SYDVKM. The CDR3 loop spans 22 amino acids. In DNA, the CDR3 is TGTGCCAGCAGTTCCCCCGGCCGGTTCGGGATAGGGCTAGCGACCAACACCGGGGAGCTGTTTTTT. This sequence encodes CASSSPGRFGIGLATNTGELFF.